The 6 T cell receptor beta chains reported below all come from one sample, sequenced in a study of CD8+ T cells in alopecia areata. Following RNA extraction, reverse transcription yielded cDNA that acted as the sequencing template. The data were produced by immunoSEQ multiplex PCR, yet TCRdb's version contains in-frame clones alone and is incomplete. The data hold about 97,000 clones, with 41% observed a single time. The sequenced material came from CD4+ T cells sorted from blood. Receptor source: a human donor with alopecia areata.

Only a few counts were recorded for this clone. The V gene is TRBV7-2, the J gene TRBJ2-2; 8 positions agree with TRBD2. CDR1 SGHTA and CDR2 FQGNSA come from the germline V gene. The CDR3 is made up of 15 amino acids. The ends lost 7 bases at V and 7 bases at J; junction bases unmatched: 11. CDR3 coding DNA: TGTGCCAGCACCGGGGCGGGACTAGTGCACGGGGAGCTGTTTTTT. This encodes CASTGAGLVHGELFF. Full variable domain (outside the CDR3, taken from reference TRBV7-2 and TRBJ2-2): GAGVSQSPSNKVTEKGKDVELRCDPISGHTALYWYRQSLGQGLEFLIYFQGNSAPDKSGLPSDRFSAERTGGSVSTLTIQRTQQEDSAVYLCASTGAGLVHGELFFGEGSRLTVL.

This clone was observed a handful of times. This chain uses TRBV7-8 with TRBJ2-3; 9 nucleotides line up with TRBD1. The CDR3 length is 11 residues. V lost 5 bases, J lost 15 bases, and 6 bases stayed unmatched. Per the germline V gene, CDR1 is SGHVS and CDR2 is FQNEAQ. The CDR3 loop reads CASSGDRVQYF. The CDR3 DNA follows: TGTGCCAGCAGCGGGGACAGGGTTCAATATTTT.

This clone appeared a few times. This chain uses TRBV5-1 with TRBJ2-2; TRBD2 matches 9 bases. V shed 6 bases, J shed 5 bases, and the junction held 8 bases outside the gene matches. Per germline, CDR1 SGHRS and CDR2 YFSETQ. CDR3 length: 15 residues. CDR3 coding DNA: TGCGCCAGCACCGACTTAGCGGGAGTGACCGGGGAGCTGTTTTTT. It yields the protein CASTDLAGVTGELFF. The variable domain in full, with the rest retrieved from reference TRBV5-1 and TRBJ2-2, is KAGVTQTPRYLIKTRGQQVTLSCSPISGHRSVSWYQQTPGQGLQFLFEYFSETQRNKGNFPGRFSGRQFSNSRSEMNVSTLELGDSALYLCASTDLAGVTGELFFGEGSRLTVL.

V gene TRBV14 combines with J gene TRBJ2-1; D ambiguous. The germline V gene encodes CDR1 SGHDN and CDR2 FVKESK. V shed 1 base and J shed 1 base, with 5 bases lying between them. The CDR3 length is 14 residues. The CDR3 DNA follows: TGTGCCAGCAGCCAAGCGGTATCCTACAATGAGCAGTTCTTC. This sequence encodes CASSQAVSYNEQFF.

V usage is TRBV30 and J usage is TRBJ1-1; D is perhaps TRBD1 (6 bases). Germline CDR1 is GTSNPN and CDR2 is SVGIG (reference sequence). CDR3 length: 11 residues. Trimming took 4 bases from V and 11 from J, leaving 14 bases between them. As DNA, the CDR3 is TGTGCCTGGACTAGGGGGAGTCAGGCTTTCTTT. As protein: CAWTRGSQAFF.

The chain carries TRBV4-1 and TRBJ1-6; no firm D call. The germline CDR1 and CDR2 sequences are MGHRA and YSYEKL. This CDR3 has 13 residues. Trimming removed 4 bases from V and 7 bases from J, with 8 bases in between. The CDR3 reads CASSLTTNSPLHF. The CDR3 nucleotides are TGCGCCAGCAGCCTTACAACCAATTCACCCCTCCACTTT.